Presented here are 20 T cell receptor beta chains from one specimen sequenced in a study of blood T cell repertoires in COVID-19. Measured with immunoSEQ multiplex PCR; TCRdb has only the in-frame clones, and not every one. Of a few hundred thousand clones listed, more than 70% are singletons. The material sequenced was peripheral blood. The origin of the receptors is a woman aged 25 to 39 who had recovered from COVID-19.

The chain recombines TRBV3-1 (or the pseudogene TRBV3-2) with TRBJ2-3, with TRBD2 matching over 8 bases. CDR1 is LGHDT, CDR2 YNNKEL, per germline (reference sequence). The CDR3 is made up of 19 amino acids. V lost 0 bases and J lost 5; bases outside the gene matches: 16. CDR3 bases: TGTGCCAGCAGCCAAGATATGAGCAAACGGGGGGGCCAAAGAGATACGCAGTATTTT. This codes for CASSQDMSKRGGQRDTQYF.

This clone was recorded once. DNA of the CDR3: TGTGCCAGCAGCTTCCGAGAGAACACTGAAGCTTTCTTT. This encodes CASSFRENTEAFF. J is TRBJ1-1 and V is TRBV7-9; no clear D. The CDR3 has 13 residues. The ends were cut back, 3 bases at V and 1 base at J, with 6 bases in the middle. Germline CDR1 reads SEHNR; CDR2 reads FQNEAQ (reference sequence).

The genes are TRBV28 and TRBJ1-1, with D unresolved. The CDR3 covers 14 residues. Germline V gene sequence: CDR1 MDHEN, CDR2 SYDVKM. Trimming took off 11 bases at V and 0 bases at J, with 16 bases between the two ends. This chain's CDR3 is CAAAESRLNTEAFF. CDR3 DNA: TGTGCCGCTGCGGAGTCGCGGCTGAACACTGAAGCTTTCTTT.

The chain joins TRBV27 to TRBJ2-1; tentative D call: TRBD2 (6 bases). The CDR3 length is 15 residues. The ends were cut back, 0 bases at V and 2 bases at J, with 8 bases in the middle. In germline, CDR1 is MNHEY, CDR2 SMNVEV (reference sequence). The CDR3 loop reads CASSLSSGPYNEQFF. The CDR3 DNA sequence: TGTGCCAGCAGTTTATCTAGCGGTCCCTACAATGAGCAGTTCTTC.

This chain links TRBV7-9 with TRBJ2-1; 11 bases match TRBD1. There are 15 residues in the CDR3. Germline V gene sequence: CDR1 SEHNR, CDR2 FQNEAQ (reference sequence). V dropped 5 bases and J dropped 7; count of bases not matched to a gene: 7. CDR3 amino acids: CASSKGTGGENEQFF. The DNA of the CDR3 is TGTGCCAGCAGCAAGGGGACAGGGGGAGAAAATGAGCAGTTCTTC.

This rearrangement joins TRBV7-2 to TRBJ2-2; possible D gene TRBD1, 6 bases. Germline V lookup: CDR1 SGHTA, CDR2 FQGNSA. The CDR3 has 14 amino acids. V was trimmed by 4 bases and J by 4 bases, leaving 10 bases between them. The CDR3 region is CASSSTGITGELFF. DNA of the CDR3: TGTGCCAGCAGCTCCACAGGGATCACCGGGGAGCTGTTTTTT.

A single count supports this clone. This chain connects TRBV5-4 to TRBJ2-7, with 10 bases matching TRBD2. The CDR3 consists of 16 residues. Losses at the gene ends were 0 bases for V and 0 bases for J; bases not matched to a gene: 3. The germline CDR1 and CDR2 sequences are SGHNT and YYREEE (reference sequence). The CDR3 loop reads CASSLDLAGASYEQYF. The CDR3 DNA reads TGTGCCAGCAGCTTGGATCTAGCGGGGGCCTCCTACGAGCAGTACTTC.

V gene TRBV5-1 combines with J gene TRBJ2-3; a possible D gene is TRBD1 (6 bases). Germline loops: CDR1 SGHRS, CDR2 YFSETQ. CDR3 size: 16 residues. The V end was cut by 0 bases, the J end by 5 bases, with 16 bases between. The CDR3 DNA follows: TGCGCCAGCAGCTTGGAAGAGGGGGAATGGGGAGATACGCAGTATTTT. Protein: CASSLEEGEWGDTQYF.

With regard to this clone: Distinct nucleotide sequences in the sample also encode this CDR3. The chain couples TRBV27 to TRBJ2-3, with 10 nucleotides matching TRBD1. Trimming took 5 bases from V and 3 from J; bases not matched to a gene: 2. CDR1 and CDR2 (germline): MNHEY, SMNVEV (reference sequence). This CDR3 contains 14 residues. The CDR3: CASSPDRGTDTQYF. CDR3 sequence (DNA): TGTGCCAGCAGTCCGGACAGGGGGACAGATACGCAGTATTTT.

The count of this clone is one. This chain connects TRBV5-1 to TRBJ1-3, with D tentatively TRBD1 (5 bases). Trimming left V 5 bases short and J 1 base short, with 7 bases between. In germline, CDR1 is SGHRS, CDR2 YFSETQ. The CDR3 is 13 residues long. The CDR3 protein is CASRSGSGNTIYF. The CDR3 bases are TGCGCCAGCAGATCAGGGTCTGGAAACACCATATATTTT.

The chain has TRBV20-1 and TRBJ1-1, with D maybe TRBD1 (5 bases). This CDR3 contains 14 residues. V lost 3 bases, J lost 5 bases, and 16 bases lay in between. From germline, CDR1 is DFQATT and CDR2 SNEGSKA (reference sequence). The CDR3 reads CSASTGGVKTEAFF. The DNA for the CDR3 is TGCAGTGCTAGTACAGGCGGAGTAAAGACTGAAGCTTTCTTT.

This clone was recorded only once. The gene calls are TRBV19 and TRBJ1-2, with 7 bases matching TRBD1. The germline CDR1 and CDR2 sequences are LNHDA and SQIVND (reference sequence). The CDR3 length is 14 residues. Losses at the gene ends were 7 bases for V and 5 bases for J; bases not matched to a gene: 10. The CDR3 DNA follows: TGTGCCAGTACCCCGGGACAGACTCCTTATGGCTACACCTTC. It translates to CASTPGQTPYGYTF.

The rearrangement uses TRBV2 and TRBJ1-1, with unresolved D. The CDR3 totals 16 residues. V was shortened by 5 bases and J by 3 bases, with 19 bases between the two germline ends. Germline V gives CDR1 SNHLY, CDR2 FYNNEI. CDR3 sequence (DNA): TGTGCCAGCAGTTTCACAGCAGCAAGGTTGGACACTGAAGCTTTCTTT. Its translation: CASSFTAARLDTEAFF.

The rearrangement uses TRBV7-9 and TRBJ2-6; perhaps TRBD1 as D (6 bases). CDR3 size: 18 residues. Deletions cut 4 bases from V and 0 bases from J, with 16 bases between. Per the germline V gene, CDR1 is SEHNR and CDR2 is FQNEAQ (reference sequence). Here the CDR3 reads CASSSRGQSFSGANVLTF. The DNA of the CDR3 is TGTGCCAGCAGCTCTAGAGGACAGAGTTTCTCTGGGGCCAACGTCCTGACTTTC.

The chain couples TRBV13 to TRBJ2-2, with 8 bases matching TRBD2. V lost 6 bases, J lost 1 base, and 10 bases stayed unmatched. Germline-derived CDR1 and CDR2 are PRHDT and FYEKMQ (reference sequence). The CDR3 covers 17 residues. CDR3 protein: CASRHRGAGENTGELFF. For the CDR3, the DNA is TGTGCCAGCAGACATAGAGGAGCGGGGGAGAACACCGGGGAGCTGTTTTTT. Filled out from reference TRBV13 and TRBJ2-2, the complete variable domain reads AAGVIQSPRHLIKEKRETATLKCYPIPRHDTVYWYQQGPGQDPQFLISFYEKMQSDKGSIPDRFSAQQFSDYHSELNMSSLELGDSALYFCASRHRGAGENTGELFFGEGSRLTVL.

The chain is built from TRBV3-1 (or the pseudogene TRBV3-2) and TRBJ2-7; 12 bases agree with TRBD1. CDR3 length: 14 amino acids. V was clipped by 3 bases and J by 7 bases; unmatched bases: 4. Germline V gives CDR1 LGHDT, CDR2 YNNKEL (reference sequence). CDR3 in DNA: TGTGCCAGCAGCCAGGGACAGGGGGCGCGGGAGCAGTACTTC. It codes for CASSQGQGAREQYF.

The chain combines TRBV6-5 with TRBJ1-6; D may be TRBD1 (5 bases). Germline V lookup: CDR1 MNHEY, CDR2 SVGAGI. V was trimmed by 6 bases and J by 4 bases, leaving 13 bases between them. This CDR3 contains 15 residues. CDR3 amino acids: CASRDTLGYNSPLHF. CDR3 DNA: TGTGCCAGCAGGGACACCCTGGGATATAATTCACCCCTCCACTTT.

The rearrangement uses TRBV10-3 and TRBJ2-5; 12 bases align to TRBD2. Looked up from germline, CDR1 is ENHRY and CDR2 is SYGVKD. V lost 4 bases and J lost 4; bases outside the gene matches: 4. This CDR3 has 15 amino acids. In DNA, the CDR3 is TGTGCCATCAGTGCTAGCGGGGGGGCCCTAGAGACCCAGTACTTC. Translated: CAISASGGALETQYF.

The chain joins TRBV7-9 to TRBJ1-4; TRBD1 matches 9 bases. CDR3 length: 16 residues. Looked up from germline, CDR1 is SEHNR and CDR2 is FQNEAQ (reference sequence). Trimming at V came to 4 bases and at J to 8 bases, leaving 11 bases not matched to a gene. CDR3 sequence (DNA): TGTGCCAGCAGCTCTCTAACAGGGGGCCCGGGAGAAAAACTGTTTTTT. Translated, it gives CASSSLTGGPGEKLFF.

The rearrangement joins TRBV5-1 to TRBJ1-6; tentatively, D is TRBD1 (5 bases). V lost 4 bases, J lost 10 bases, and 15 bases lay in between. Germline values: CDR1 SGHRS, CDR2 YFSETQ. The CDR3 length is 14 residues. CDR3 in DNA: TGCGCCAGCAGCGGTCAGGGTGGAGTGTCACCCCTCCACTTT. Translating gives CASSGQGGVSPLHF.